These 2 T cell receptor beta chains came from one sample sequenced in a study of T-cell memory formation after mild COVID-19. One entry per CDR3 protein results from TCRdb running MiXCR on the 5' RACE reads. The data contain a few hundred thousand distinct CDR3 sequences, approximately 15% of them singletons. The sequenced material came from PBMCs or a T cell subset sorted from them (not recorded which). The receptor set was obtained from a man aged 18 to 30 who had mild COVID-19 (a few samples of this study predate the infection). Cell type and time point are not known.

The gene calls are TRBV5-1 and TRBJ1-1; no firm D call. V was trimmed by 4 bases and J by 1 base, leaving 14 bases between them. This CDR3 has 15 residues. CDR1 and CDR2 (germline): SGHRS, YFSETQ. CDR3 DNA sequence: TGCGCCAGCAGCCCGGGCGAACTCCCGAACACTGAAGCTTTCTTT. Protein sequence: CASSPGELPNTEAFF. Variable domain in full (rest from reference TRBV5-1 and TRBJ1-1): KAGVTQTPRYLIKTRGQQVTLSCSPISGHRSVSWYQQTPGQGLQFLFEYFSETQRNKGNFPGRFSGRQFSNSRSEMNVSTLELGDSALYLCASSPGELPNTEAFFGQGTRLTVV.

This clonotype was observed a few times. The chain combines TRBV24-1 with TRBJ2-7, with a tentative D call TRBD1 (6 bases). The CDR3 has 13 residues. Trimming removed 7 bases at V and 1 base at J, with 10 bases between. Germline loops: CDR1 KGHDR, CDR2 SFDVKD. The DNA for the CDR3 is TGTGCCACCAGCGACAGGTTTTCCTACGAGCAGTACGTC. Translated: CATSDRFSYEQYV.